This T cell receptor (beta chain) appears in the sequencing data of a study of blood T cell repertoires in COVID-19. The CDR3 is made up of 13 amino acids. Germline assignment: CDR1 SNHLY and CDR2 FYNNEI. The V gene end was trimmed by 7 bases and the J gene end by 5 bases; junction bases not matched to a gene: 5. Repertoires were generated with immunoSEQ multiplex PCR, while TCRdb's copy carries only in-frame clones and drops some. This repertoire shows approximately 280,000 clones, over 75% found once; its top ten account for more than 7.5%. The chain couples TRBV2 to TRBJ2-1; 7 bases are a match to TRBD1. This clonotype was sampled from a man aged 18 to 35 with active or convalescent COVID-19. Sequencing used peripheral blood. The CDR3 here is CASNDRANNEQFF. The CDR3 coding sequence is TGTGCCAGCAATGACAGGGCGAACAATGAGCAGTTCTTC.